This is a list of T cell receptor beta chains from one sample in a study of T cells in Graves' hyperthyroidism and ophthalmopathy. TCRdb processed the multiplex PCR reads anew with MiXCR; each CDR3 protein has one entry. The sample lists approximately 600,000 distinct CDR3 sequences, around 20% occurring once. The sequencing sample was made of blood. These receptors all come from a man aged 30-40 years with Graves' ophthalmopathy. The CDR3 runs from the conserved cysteine through the conserved F or W. Each record gives: clone size, V gene, J gene, D gene, CDR3 DNA, CDR3 protein. A D gene is named only where the DNA matches it firmly. Expanded clones get a size class; other rows say once, few or many, or leave the size out.

few,TRBV10-3,TRBJ2-1,-,TGTGCCATCATGGGGGCGGGATGGGCCGATGAGCAGTTCTTC,CAIMGAGWADEQFF
-,TRBV9,TRBJ2-2,-,TGTGCCAGCAGCGTAGAGGTGTTCGCCGGGGAGCTGTTTTTT,CASSVEVFAGELFF
few,TRBV7-9,TRBJ2-7,-,TGTGCCAGCAGCTTAGCGGGTGGGACCCACGAGCAGTACTTC,CASSLAGGTHEQYF
once,TRBV6-2/TRBV6-3,TRBJ2-7,TRBD1,TGTGCCAACAGTTCCTCCGGGACAGGGGCAGAGCGGTACTTC,CANSSSGTGAERYF
-,TRBV25-1,TRBJ2-1,-,TGTGCCAGCAGTGCGAGCAAGATAGAGCAGTTCTTC,CASSASKIEQFF
-,TRBV5-1,TRBJ2-2,-,TGCGCCAGCAGCTTGACTGTGACGAACACCGGGGAGCTGTTTTTT,CASSLTVTNTGELFF
few,TRBV4-1,TRBJ2-7,TRBD1,TGCGCCAGCAGCCAAGATAATAGGGGGCATTACGAGCAGTACTTC,CASSQDNRGHYEQYF
many,TRBV10-3,TRBJ2-7,TRBD2,TGTGCCATCAGTGAGGTAGGGACTAGCAGGAGCTACGCCGAGCAGTACTTC,CAISEVGTSRSYAEQYF
once,TRBV5-1,TRBJ1-4,-,TGCGCCAGCAGCCCAGGGGATGAAAAACTGTTTTTT,CASSPGDEKLFF
many,TRBV7-2,TRBJ2-1,TRBD2,TGTGCCAGCAGCCTAAGACTAGCGGGAGCAAATGAGCAGTTCTTC,CASSLRLAGANEQFF
few,TRBV19,TRBJ1-1,-,TGTGCCAGTAGTACCCCGGTTAAGGGCACTGAAGCTTTCTTT,CASSTPVKGTEAFF
many,TRBV28,TRBJ1-2,-,TGTGCCAGCAGTTCTGGACAGACACCTAACTATGGCTACACCTTC,CASSSGQTPNYGYTF
-,TRBV9,TRBJ1-5,-,TGTGCCAGCAGCGACGGGGGTATGGGACCCCAGCATTTT,CASSDGGMGPQHF
few,TRBV7-9,TRBJ2-7,-,TGTGCCAGCACCCCTTATAGCTCCTACGAGCAGTACTTC,CASTPYSSYEQYF
many,TRBV7-2,TRBJ2-3,-,TGTGCCAGCAGCTATAGCGGAAAGGGTCGGGATACGCAGTATTTT,CASSYSGKGRDTQYF
-,TRBV29-1,TRBJ1-1,-,TGCAGCGTTGTTGGAGATAACACTGAAGCTTTCTTT,CSVVGDNTEAFF
many,TRBV6-2/TRBV6-3,TRBJ2-7,TRBD2,TGTGCCAGCAGATTAGCGGGAGGGCGACGCGAGCAGTACTTC,CASRLAGGRREQYF
few,TRBV29-1,TRBJ2-4,-,TGCAGCGTTGAATATGGTACGAACATTCAGTACTTC,CSVEYGTNIQYF
few,TRBV7-8,TRBJ1-4,-,TGTGCCAGCAGCCCACGGGTCTCAGTTGCAACTAATGAAAAACTGTTTTTT,CASSPRVSVATNEKLFF
many,TRBV27,TRBJ2-5,TRBD2,TGTGCCAGCAGTACCATAGCGGGGGAGGTAGAGACCCAGTACTTC,CASSTIAGEVETQYF
many,TRBV6-2/TRBV6-3,TRBJ2-7,-,TGTGCCAGCAGTTACGCTTCAGACGGAACCTACGAGCAGTACTTC,CASSYASDGTYEQYF
many,TRBV5-1,TRBJ2-3,TRBD1,TGCGCCAGCACATCCACAGGGGGCGTTGGCACAGATACGCAGTATTTT,CASTSTGGVGTDTQYF
-,TRBV6-1,TRBJ2-1,TRBD2,TGTGCCAGCAGTTCTGGGACTAGCGGGAGTGATGAGCAGTTCTTC,CASSSGTSGSDEQFF
-,TRBV20-1,TRBJ2-7,-,TGCAGTGCTAGAGATTCTGAGAGCTCCTACGAGCAGTACTTC,CSARDSESSYEQYF
-,TRBV19,TRBJ1-5,TRBD1,TGTGCCAGTAGTATCGGACAGGGGATTAATCAGCCCCAGCATTTT,CASSIGQGINQPQHF
many,TRBV12-3/TRBV12-4,TRBJ2-3,TRBD2,TGTGCCAGCAGAACCTCCACTAGCGGCTACACAGATACGCAGTATTTT,CASRTSTSGYTDTQYF
many,TRBV20-1,TRBJ2-7,-,TGCAGTGCTAGGGATGATATGTACTACGAGCAGTACTTC,CSARDDMYYEQYF
-,TRBV9,TRBJ2-6,-,TGTGCCAGCAGCGTTGACGACAGGGCCAACGTCCTGACTTTC,CASSVDDRANVLTF
-,TRBV6-1,TRBJ2-7,-,TGTGCCAGTGCCCAGTCCGGGGCGAGCTCCTACGAGCAGTACTTC,CASAQSGASSYEQYF
many,TRBV6-5,TRBJ2-7,TRBD2,TGTGCCAGCAGTTACTCTAGCGGGAGGGCCCCCTACGAGCAGTACTTC,CASSYSSGRAPYEQYF
-,TRBV27,TRBJ2-1,-,TGTGCCAGCAGTTCGGACAGCAATGAGCAGTTCTTC,CASSSDSNEQFF
-,TRBV7-3,TRBJ2-4,TRBD2,TGTGCCAGCAGCTTAGCGGGAGGAAGCAAAAACATTCAGTACTTC,CASSLAGGSKNIQYF
many,TRBV20-1,TRBJ2-5,-,TGCAGTGCTAGAGATGCCAGGGGGGCTTCGGAGACCCAGTACTTC,CSARDARGASETQYF
-,TRBV5-1,TRBJ2-1,-,TGCGCCAGCAGCTTCTCAGGGAACTCCTACAATGAGCAGTTCTTC,CASSFSGNSYNEQFF
many,TRBV2,TRBJ1-5,-,TGTGCCAGCAGTAGAGGGGATAGCAATCAGCCCCAGCATTTT,CASSRGDSNQPQHF
-,TRBV6-2/TRBV6-3,TRBJ2-1,TRBD1,TGTGCCAGCAGTACCGGGACAGGGGTAGGGGATGAGCAGTTCTTC,CASSTGTGVGDEQFF
many,TRBV28,TRBJ2-7,TRBD2,TGTGCCAGCAGGAACAGCGGGAGTGGCAACGAGCAGTACTTC,CASRNSGSGNEQYF
many,TRBV27,TRBJ2-7,TRBD1,TGTGCCAGCAGTTTGACCGGTGCAGGGGGTGCCTACGAGCAGTACTTC,CASSLTGAGGAYEQYF
few,TRBV6-5,TRBJ2-1,TRBD2,TGTGCCAGCAGTTACTTATACGCGGGAGGGTTGCACAATGAGCAGTTCTTC,CASSYLYAGGLHNEQFF
many,TRBV11-2,TRBJ2-7,-,TGTGCCAGCGGGACGGCCTCCTACGAGCAGTACTTC,CASGTASYEQYF
many,TRBV5-1,TRBJ2-7,TRBD2,TGCGCCAGCAGCGTGGGGACTACTTACGAGCAGTACTTC,CASSVGTTYEQYF
many,TRBV28,TRBJ1-5,-,TGTGCCAGTTCCAGGCCCCGCAATCAGCCCCAGCATTTT,CASSRPRNQPQHF
many,TRBV30,TRBJ1-5,-,TGTGCCTGCTCTGTTGGGGGTGGCAATCAGCCCCAGCATTTT,CACSVGGGNQPQHF
-,TRBV11-2,TRBJ2-1,TRBD1,TGTGCCAGCAGCCCCCGGGACAGGGGCAACAATGAGCAGTTCTTC,CASSPRDRGNNEQFF
-,TRBV7-6,TRBJ2-5,-,TGTGCCAGCAGCTTACGGCTAGCTGCAGAGACCCAGTACTTC,CASSLRLAAETQYF
-,TRBV6-1,TRBJ2-1,-,TGTGCCAGCAGCTCGGACAGCGACAATGAGCAGTTCTTC,CASSSDSDNEQFF